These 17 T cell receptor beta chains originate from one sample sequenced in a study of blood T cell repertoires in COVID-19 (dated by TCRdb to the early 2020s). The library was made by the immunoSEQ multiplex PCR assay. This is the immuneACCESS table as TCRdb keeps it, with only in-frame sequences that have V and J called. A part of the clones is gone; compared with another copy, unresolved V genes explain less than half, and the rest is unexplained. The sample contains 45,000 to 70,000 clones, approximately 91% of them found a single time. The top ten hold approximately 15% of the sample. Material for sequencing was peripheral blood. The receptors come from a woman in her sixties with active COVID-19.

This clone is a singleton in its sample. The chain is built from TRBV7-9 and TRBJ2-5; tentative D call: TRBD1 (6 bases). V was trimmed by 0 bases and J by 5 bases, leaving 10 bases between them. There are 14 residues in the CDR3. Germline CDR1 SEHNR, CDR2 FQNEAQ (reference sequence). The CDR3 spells CASSLAQGLETQYF. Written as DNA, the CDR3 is TGTGCCAGCAGCTTAGCGCAGGGGTTGGAGACCCAGTACTTC.

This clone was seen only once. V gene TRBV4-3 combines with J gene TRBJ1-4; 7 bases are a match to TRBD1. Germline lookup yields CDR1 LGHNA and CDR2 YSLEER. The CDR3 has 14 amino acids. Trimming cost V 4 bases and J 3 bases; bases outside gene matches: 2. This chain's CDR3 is CASSPDRANEKLFF. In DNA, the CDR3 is TGCGCCAGCAGCCCCGACAGGGCTAATGAAAAACTGTTTTTT.

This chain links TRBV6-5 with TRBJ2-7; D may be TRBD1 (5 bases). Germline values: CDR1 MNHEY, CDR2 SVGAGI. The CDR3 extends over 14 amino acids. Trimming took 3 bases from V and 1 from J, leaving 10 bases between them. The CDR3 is CASSYGDSSYEQYF. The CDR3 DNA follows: TGTGCCAGCAGTTATGGAGACAGTTCCTACGAGCAGTACTTC.

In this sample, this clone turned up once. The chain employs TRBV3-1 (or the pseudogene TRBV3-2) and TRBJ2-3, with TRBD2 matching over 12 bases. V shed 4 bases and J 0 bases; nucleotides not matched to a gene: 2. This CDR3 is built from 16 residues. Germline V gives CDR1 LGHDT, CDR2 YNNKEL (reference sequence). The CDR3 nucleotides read TGTGCCAGCAGCCCCCTAGCGGGGGGGAGCACAGATACGCAGTATTTT. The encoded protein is CASSPLAGGSTDTQYF.

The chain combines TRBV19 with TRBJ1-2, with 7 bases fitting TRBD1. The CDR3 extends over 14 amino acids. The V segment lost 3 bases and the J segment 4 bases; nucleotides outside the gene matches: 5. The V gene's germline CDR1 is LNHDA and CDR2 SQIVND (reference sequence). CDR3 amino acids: CASSIGPGGYGYTF. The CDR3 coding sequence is TGTGCCAGTAGTATCGGCCCAGGGGGCTATGGCTACACCTTC.

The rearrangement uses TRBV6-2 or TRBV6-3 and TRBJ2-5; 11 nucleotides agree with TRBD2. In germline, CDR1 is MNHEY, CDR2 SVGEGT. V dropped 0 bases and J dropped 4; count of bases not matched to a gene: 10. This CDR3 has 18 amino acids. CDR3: CASSYSPLAGGSRETQYF. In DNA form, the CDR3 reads TGTGCCAGCAGTTACTCCCCCCTAGCGGGGGGTTCGAGAGAGACCCAGTACTTC.

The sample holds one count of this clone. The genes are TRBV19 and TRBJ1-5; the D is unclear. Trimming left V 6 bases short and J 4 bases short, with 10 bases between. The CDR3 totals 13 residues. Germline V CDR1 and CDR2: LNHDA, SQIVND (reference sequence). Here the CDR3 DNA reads TGTGCCAGTAGGAATCGAGCGAATCAGCCCCAGCATTTT. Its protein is CASRNRANQPQHF. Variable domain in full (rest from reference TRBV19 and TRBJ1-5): DGGITQSPKYLFRKEGQNVTLSCEQNLNHDAMYWYRQDPGQGLRLIYYSQIVNDFQKGDIAEGYSVSREKKESFPLTVTSAQKNPTAFYLCASRNRANQPQHFGDGTRLSIL.

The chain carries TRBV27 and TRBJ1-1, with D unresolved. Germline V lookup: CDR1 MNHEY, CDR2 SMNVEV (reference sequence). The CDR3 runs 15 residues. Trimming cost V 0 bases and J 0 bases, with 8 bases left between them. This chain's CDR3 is CASSLSRGMNTEAFF. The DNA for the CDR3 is TGTGCCAGCAGTTTATCGCGGGGTATGAACACTGAAGCTTTCTTT.

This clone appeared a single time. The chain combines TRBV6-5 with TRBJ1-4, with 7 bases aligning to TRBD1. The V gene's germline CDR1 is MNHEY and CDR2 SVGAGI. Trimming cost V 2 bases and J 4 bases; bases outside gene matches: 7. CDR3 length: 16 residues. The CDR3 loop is CASSYPPGGINEKLFF. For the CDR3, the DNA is TGTGCCAGCAGTTACCCCCCAGGGGGAATTAATGAAAAACTGTTTTTT.

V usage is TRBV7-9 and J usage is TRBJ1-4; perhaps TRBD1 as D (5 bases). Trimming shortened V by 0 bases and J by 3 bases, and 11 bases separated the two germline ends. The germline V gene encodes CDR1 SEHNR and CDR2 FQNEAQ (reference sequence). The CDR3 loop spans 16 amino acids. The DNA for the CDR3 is TGTGCCAGCAGCTTAGCGTTGGGGGACTCTAATGAAAAACTGTTTTTT. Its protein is CASSLALGDSNEKLFF.

The CDR3 DNA reads as TGTGCCAGCAGAGGGACAAGCCTCACAGATACGCAGTATTTT. Its translation is CASRGTSLTDTQYF. The V and J genes are TRBV6-5 and TRBJ2-3; tentatively, D is TRBD1 (6 bases). The CDR3 extends over 14 amino acids. Germline CDR1 reads MNHEY; CDR2 reads SVGAGI. The V end lost 6 bases, the J end lost 2 bases, and 12 bases lay between the germline ends.

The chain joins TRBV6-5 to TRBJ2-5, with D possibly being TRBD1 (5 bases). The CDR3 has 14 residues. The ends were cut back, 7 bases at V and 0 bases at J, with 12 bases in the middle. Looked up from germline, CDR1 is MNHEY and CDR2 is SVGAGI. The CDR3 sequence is CASIWGRYQETQYF. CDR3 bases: TGTGCCAGCATTTGGGGCCGATACCAAGAGACCCAGTACTTC.

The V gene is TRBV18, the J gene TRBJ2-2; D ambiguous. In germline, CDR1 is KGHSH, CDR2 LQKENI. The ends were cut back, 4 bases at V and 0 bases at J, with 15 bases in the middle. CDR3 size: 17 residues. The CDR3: CASSLNLGRANTGELFF. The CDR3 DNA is TGTGCCAGCTCACTCAACCTAGGTCGTGCGAACACCGGGGAGCTGTTTTTT.

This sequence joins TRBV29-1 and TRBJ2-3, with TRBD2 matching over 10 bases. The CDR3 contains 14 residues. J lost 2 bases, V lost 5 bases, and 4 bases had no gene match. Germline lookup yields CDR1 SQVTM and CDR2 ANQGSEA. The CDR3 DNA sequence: TGCAGCGTTCTAGCGGGGGCCTTCACAGATACGCAGTATTTT. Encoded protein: CSVLAGAFTDTQYF.

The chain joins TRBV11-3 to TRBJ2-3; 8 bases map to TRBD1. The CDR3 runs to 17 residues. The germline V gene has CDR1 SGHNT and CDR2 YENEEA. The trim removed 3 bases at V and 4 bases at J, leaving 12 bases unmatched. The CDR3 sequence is CASSFASSGTGPDTQYF. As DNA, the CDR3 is TGTGCCAGCAGCTTTGCTAGTTCCGGGACAGGACCAGATACGCAGTATTTT.

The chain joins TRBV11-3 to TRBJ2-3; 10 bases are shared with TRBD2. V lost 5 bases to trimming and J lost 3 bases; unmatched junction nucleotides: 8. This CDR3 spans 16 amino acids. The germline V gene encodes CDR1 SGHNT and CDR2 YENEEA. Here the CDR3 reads CASSQSGGARTDTQYF. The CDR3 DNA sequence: TGTGCCAGCAGCCAAAGCGGGGGGGCCAGAACAGATACGCAGTATTTT.

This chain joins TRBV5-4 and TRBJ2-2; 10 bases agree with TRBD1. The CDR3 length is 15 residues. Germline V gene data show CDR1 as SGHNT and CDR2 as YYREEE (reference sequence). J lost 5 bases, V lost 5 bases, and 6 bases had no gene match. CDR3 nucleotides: TGTGCCAGCAGTTCGGACAGGGGGTTTACCGGGGAGCTGTTTTTT. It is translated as CASSSDRGFTGELFF.